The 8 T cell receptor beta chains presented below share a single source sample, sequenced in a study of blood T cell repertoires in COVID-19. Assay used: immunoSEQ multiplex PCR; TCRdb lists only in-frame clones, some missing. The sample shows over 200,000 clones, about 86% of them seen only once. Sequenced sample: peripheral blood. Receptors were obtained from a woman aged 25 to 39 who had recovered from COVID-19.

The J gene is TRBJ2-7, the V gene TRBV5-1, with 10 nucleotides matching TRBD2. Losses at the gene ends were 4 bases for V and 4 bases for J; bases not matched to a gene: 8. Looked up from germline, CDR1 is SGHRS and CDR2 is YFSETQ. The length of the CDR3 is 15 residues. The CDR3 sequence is CASSESGGAFYEQYF. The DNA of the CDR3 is TGCGCCAGCAGCGAAAGCGGGGGGGCCTTTTACGAGCAGTACTTC.

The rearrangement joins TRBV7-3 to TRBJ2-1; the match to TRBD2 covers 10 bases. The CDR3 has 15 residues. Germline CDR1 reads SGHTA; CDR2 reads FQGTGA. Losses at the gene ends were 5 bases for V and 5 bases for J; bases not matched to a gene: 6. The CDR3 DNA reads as TGTGCCAGCAGCACACACGGGACTAGCGACAATGAGCAGTTCTTC. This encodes CASSTHGTSDNEQFF. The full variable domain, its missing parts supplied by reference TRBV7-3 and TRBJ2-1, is GAGVSQTPSNKVTEKGKYVELRCDPISGHTALYWYRQSLGQGPEFLIYFQGTGAADDSGLPNDRFFAVRPEGSVSTLKIQRTERGDSAVYLCASSTHGTSDNEQFFGPGTRLTVL.

CDR3 bases: TGCAGTGCTAGTGGGGGAGGCTATGGCTACACCTTC. Its translation is CSASGGGYGYTF. The V call is TRBV20-1, the J call TRBJ1-2; tentative D call: TRBD1 (5 bases). The germline CDR1 and CDR2 sequences are DFQATT and SNEGSKA (reference sequence). The CDR3 runs 12 residues. Trimming stripped 3 bases from V and 4 bases from J, with 9 bases between.

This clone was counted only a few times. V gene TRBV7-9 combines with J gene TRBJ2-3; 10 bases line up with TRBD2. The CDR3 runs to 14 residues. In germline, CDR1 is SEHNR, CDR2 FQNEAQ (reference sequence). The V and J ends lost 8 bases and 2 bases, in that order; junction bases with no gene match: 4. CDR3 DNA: TGTGCCAGCGTTAGCGGGGGGAACACAGATACGCAGTATTTT. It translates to CASVSGGNTDTQYF.

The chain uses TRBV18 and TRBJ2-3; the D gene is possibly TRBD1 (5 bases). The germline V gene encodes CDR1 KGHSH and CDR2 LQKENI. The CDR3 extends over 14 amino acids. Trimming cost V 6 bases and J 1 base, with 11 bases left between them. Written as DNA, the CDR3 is TGTGCCAGCTCTAAAGTCAGGGGCACAGATACGCAGTATTTT. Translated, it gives CASSKVRGTDTQYF.

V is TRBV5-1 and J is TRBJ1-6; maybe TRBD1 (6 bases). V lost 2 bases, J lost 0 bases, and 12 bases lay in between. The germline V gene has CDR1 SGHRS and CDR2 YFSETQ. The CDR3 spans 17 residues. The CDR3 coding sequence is TGCGCCAGCAGCTTACGACAGGCCAGCTCCTATAATTCACCCCTCCACTTT. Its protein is CASSLRQASSYNSPLHF.

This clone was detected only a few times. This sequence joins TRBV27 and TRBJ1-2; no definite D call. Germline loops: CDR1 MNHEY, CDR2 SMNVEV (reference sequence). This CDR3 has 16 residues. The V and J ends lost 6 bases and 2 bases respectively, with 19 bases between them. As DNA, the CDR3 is TGTGCCAGCAGCCTCCTCGGGGTTGAAGGGAACTATGGCTACACCTTC. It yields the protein CASSLLGVEGNYGYTF.

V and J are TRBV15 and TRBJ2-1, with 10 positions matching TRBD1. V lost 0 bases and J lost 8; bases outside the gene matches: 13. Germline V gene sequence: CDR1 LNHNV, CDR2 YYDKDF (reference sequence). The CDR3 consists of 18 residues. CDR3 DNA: TGTGCCACCAGCAGAGATCCCCCGGGGACAGGGGCGTTGGATGAGCAGTTCTTC. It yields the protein CATSRDPPGTGALDEQFF.